These T cell receptor beta chains were read from a single sample in a study of spatial heterogeneity in lung cancer. TCRdb re-analysed the 5' RACE reads in MiXCR, keeping a single row per CDR3 protein. Seen here are 40,000 to 50,000 distinct CDR3 sequences, 7.5% to 9% observed once, and the top ten hold about 13%. The specimen comprised PBMCs, sampled at surgery. The receptors shown here come from a female donor with early-stage non-small cell lung cancer. Both conserved end residues are part of each CDR3. The D gene is left open where the match is weak. Clone size is given for some rows only: seen once, a few or many times, or a class if the clone is expanded.

J gene: TRBJ2-3
V gene: TRBV4-1
clone size: few
D gene: TRBD2
CDR3 DNA: TGCGCCAGCAGCCAAGATGCTAGCGGGGGGAAGACAGATACGCAGTATTTT
CDR3 protein: CASSQDASGGKTDTQYF

J gene: TRBJ2-7
V gene: TRBV27
clone size: many
D gene: .
CDR3 DNA: TGTGCCAGCAGTTTCCGGGGGCTGAGGTACGAGCAGTACTTC
CDR3 protein: CASSFRGLRYEQYF

J gene: TRBJ2-1
V gene: TRBV5-1
clone size: .
D gene: TRBD2
CDR3 DNA: TGCGCCAGCAGTACAAGCGGGGGAACCTACAATGAGCAGTTCTTC
CDR3 protein: CASSTSGGTYNEQFF

J gene: TRBJ1-1
V gene: TRBV6-6
clone size: .
D gene: TRBD1
CDR3 DNA: TGTGCCAGCACCGCACACGACAGGGGGAACACTGAAGCTTTCTTT
CDR3 protein: CASTAHDRGNTEAFF

J gene: TRBJ2-7
V gene: TRBV7-2
clone size: .
D gene: TRBD1
CDR3 DNA: TGTGCCAGCAGCTACCACGGGACAGGAAACCTCGAGCAGTACTTC
CDR3 protein: CASSYHGTGNLEQYF

J gene: TRBJ2-1
V gene: TRBV7-8
clone size: many
D gene: TRBD1
CDR3 DNA: TGTGCCAGCAGCTTGCTGGGACAGTTATACTCCTACAATGAGCAGTTCTTC
CDR3 protein: CASSLLGQLYSYNEQFF

J gene: TRBJ2-2
V gene: TRBV5-1
clone size: few
D gene: TRBD1
CDR3 DNA: TGCGCCAGCAGCTGGGACAGGGGGAACACCGGGGAGCTGTTTTTT
CDR3 protein: CASSWDRGNTGELFF

J gene: TRBJ2-3
V gene: TRBV5-6
clone size: few
D gene: .
CDR3 DNA: TGTGCCAGCAGCTTGGATGGGGAGAGCACAGATACGCAGTATTTT
CDR3 protein: CASSLDGESTDTQYF

J gene: TRBJ2-1
V gene: TRBV13
clone size: many
D gene: TRBD2
CDR3 DNA: TGTGCCAGCAGCCCAACAGGTAGCGGGGTGGATGAGCAGTTCTTC
CDR3 protein: CASSPTGSGVDEQFF

J gene: TRBJ2-7
V gene: TRBV10-3
clone size: .
D gene: .
CDR3 DNA: TGTGCCATCAGTGAGTCGGGTTCTGGGGGCGCCCCCGTGCAGTACTTC
CDR3 protein: CAISESGSGGAPVQYF

J gene: TRBJ2-5
V gene: TRBV12-3/TRBV12-4
clone size: few
D gene: .
CDR3 DNA: TGTGCCAGCAGTTTAATCGGGGGCCGGGAGGAGACCCAGTACTTC
CDR3 protein: CASSLIGGREETQYF

J gene: TRBJ2-3
V gene: TRBV3-1
clone size: many
D gene: TRBD2
CDR3 DNA: TGTGCCAGCAGCCTTAGCGGGGGCGGGGCAGATACGCAGTATTTT
CDR3 protein: CASSLSGGGADTQYF

J gene: TRBJ1-4
V gene: TRBV12-3/TRBV12-4
clone size: many
D gene: TRBD1
CDR3 DNA: TGTGCCAGCAGTTTAACGGGTCAGGGGGCGGGAGAAAAACTGTTTTTT
CDR3 protein: CASSLTGQGAGEKLFF

J gene: TRBJ1-2
V gene: TRBV28
clone size: few
D gene: .
CDR3 DNA: TGTGCCAGCAGTTTATGGGGGACCCTCTATGGCTACACCTTC
CDR3 protein: CASSLWGTLYGYTF

J gene: TRBJ2-6
V gene: TRBV2
clone size: few
D gene: TRBD2
CDR3 DNA: TGTGCCAGCCAGGCAGGGAGGGCTGGGGCCAACGTCCTGACTTTC
CDR3 protein: CASQAGRAGANVLTF

J gene: TRBJ2-7
V gene: TRBV5-1
clone size: few
D gene: TRBD1
CDR3 DNA: TGCGCCAGCAGCTTAATAGGGACAGGGGGTCGGGAGCAGTACTTC
CDR3 protein: CASSLIGTGGREQYF

J gene: TRBJ2-7
V gene: TRBV10-3
clone size: .
D gene: TRBD1
CDR3 DNA: TGTGCCATCAGTGACTCGACAGGGGGTTACTCCTACGAGCAGTACTTC
CDR3 protein: CAISDSTGGYSYEQYF

J gene: TRBJ2-3
V gene: TRBV6-2/TRBV6-3
clone size: many
D gene: TRBD1
CDR3 DNA: TGTGCCAGCAACCACAGGGGACGAGACGGGCATACGCAGTATTTT
CDR3 protein: CASNHRGRDGHTQYF

J gene: TRBJ1-1
V gene: TRBV14
clone size: .
D gene: .
CDR3 DNA: TGTGCCAGCAGTCCTACCATCCAAATCACTGAAGCTTTCTTT
CDR3 protein: CASSPTIQITEAFF

J gene: TRBJ2-3
V gene: TRBV20-1
clone size: .
D gene: TRBD2
CDR3 DNA: TGCAGTGCTAGAGCCGCTAGCGGGGACACAGTTACGCAGTATTTT
CDR3 protein: CSARAASGDTVTQYF

J gene: TRBJ2-2
V gene: TRBV28
clone size: many
D gene: .
CDR3 DNA: TGTGCCAGCCCCGCGGAGACCGGGGAGCTGTTTTTT
CDR3 protein: CASPAETGELFF

J gene: TRBJ2-5
V gene: TRBV5-1
clone size: .
D gene: .
CDR3 DNA: TGCGCCAGCAGGGAGGATACCGGAGAGACCCAGTACTTC
CDR3 protein: CASREDTGETQYF

J gene: TRBJ2-5
V gene: TRBV6-1
clone size: .
D gene: .
CDR3 DNA: TGTGCCAGCAGGGATTTCGAGACCCAGTACTTC
CDR3 protein: CASRDFETQYF

J gene: TRBJ2-1
V gene: TRBV28
clone size: .
D gene: .
CDR3 DNA: TGTGCCAGCCGTAATACTGGGGACAATGAGCAGTTCTTC
CDR3 protein: CASRNTGDNEQFF

J gene: TRBJ1-1
V gene: TRBV6-1
clone size: many
D gene: .
CDR3 DNA: TGTGCCAGCAGAAGGGGCTCGAACACTGAAGCTTTCTTT
CDR3 protein: CASRRGSNTEAFF

J gene: TRBJ1-5
V gene: TRBV7-9
clone size: .
D gene: .
CDR3 DNA: TGTGCCAGCAGCTTAGAATCTGATCAGCCCCAGCATTTT
CDR3 protein: CASSLESDQPQHF

J gene: TRBJ2-2
V gene: TRBV10-3
clone size: many
D gene: .
CDR3 DNA: TGTGCCATGGGAGAGGAGACCACCGGGGAGCTGTTTTTT
CDR3 protein: CAMGEETTGELFF

J gene: TRBJ2-1
V gene: TRBV7-9
clone size: few
D gene: .
CDR3 DNA: TGTGCCAGCAGCCCGGGACCGCCCTCCTACAATGAGCAGTTCTTC
CDR3 protein: CASSPGPPSYNEQFF

J gene: TRBJ2-5
V gene: TRBV20-1
clone size: .
D gene: .
CDR3 DNA: TGCAGTGCTAGGAAGGACCCCCAAGAGACCCAGTACTTC
CDR3 protein: CSARKDPQETQYF

J gene: TRBJ2-5
V gene: TRBV5-1
clone size: few
D gene: .
CDR3 DNA: TGCGCCAGCAGATTCAGGGAGACCCAGTACTTC
CDR3 protein: CASRFRETQYF

J gene: TRBJ2-6
V gene: TRBV6-2/TRBV6-3
clone size: few
D gene: TRBD1
CDR3 DNA: TGTGCCAGCAGCTTACCCGGGACAGCAGGGGCCAACGTCCTGACTTTC
CDR3 protein: CASSLPGTAGANVLTF

J gene: TRBJ1-1
V gene: TRBV3-1
clone size: .
D gene: TRBD1
CDR3 DNA: TGTGCCAGCAGCCCCCGGGACAGATTTCTGAACACTGAAGCTTTCTTT
CDR3 protein: CASSPRDRFLNTEAFF

J gene: TRBJ2-7
V gene: TRBV12-3/TRBV12-4
clone size: many
D gene: .
CDR3 DNA: TGTGCCAGCAGCCCCGGGACGGCGGAGGGCGAGCAGTACTTC
CDR3 protein: CASSPGTAEGEQYF

J gene: TRBJ2-1
V gene: TRBV6-1
clone size: few
D gene: TRBD1
CDR3 DNA: TGTGCCAGCACCCGGGACAGCGGATACAATGAGCAGTTCTTC
CDR3 protein: CASTRDSGYNEQFF

J gene: TRBJ2-2
V gene: TRBV10-3
clone size: .
D gene: .
CDR3 DNA: TGTGCCTCGCAGAACACCGGGGAGCTGTTTTTT
CDR3 protein: CASQNTGELFF

J gene: TRBJ2-5
V gene: TRBV18
clone size: .
D gene: .
CDR3 DNA: TGTGCCAGCTCACGACAAGAGACCCAGTACTTC
CDR3 protein: CASSRQETQYF

J gene: TRBJ2-6
V gene: TRBV15
clone size: .
D gene: .
CDR3 DNA: TGTGCCACCAGCAGAGCGGACGGCTCTGGGGCCAACGTCCTGACTTTC
CDR3 protein: CATSRADGSGANVLTF

J gene: TRBJ2-2
V gene: TRBV12-3/TRBV12-4
clone size: few
D gene: TRBD1
CDR3 DNA: TGTGCCAGCAGCTACAGGGGGAGTCACACCGGGGAGCTGTTTTTT
CDR3 protein: CASSYRGSHTGELFF

J gene: TRBJ2-3
V gene: TRBV6-5
clone size: many
D gene: .
CDR3 DNA: TGTGCCAGCAGTCGTACTAGTGGGCGCACAGATACGCAGTATTTT
CDR3 protein: CASSRTSGRTDTQYF

J gene: TRBJ1-2
V gene: TRBV7-2
clone size: .
D gene: .
CDR3 DNA: TGTGCCAGCAGCTTAGTGGGTACAGGGCTTACTAACTATGGCTACACCTTC
CDR3 protein: CASSLVGTGLTNYGYTF

J gene: TRBJ2-7
V gene: TRBV23-1
clone size: few
D gene: .
CDR3 DNA: TGCGCCAGCAGTACCACTAGATTCTACGAGCAGTACTTC
CDR3 protein: CASSTTRFYEQYF

J gene: TRBJ2-7
V gene: TRBV5-1
clone size: few
D gene: TRBD1
CDR3 DNA: TGCGCCAGCAGCCAAACTTCCGGGACAGGATTATACGAGCAGTACTTC
CDR3 protein: CASSQTSGTGLYEQYF

J gene: TRBJ2-5
V gene: TRBV11-3
clone size: many
D gene: TRBD1
CDR3 DNA: TGTGCCAGCAGCGCAGGACAGGGGGGAAAAGAGACCCAGTACTTC
CDR3 protein: CASSAGQGGKETQYF

J gene: TRBJ1-1
V gene: TRBV20-1
clone size: many
D gene: TRBD1
CDR3 DNA: TGCAGTGCTAAGCGGGACAGGGGGCCTGAAGCTTTCTTT
CDR3 protein: CSAKRDRGPEAFF

J gene: TRBJ1-6
V gene: TRBV4-2
clone size: many
D gene: .
CDR3 DNA: TGTGCCAGCAGCCAAGATATGGGTTCCCAATTATCACCCCTCCACTTT
CDR3 protein: CASSQDMGSQLSPLHF

J gene: TRBJ1-1
V gene: TRBV20-1
clone size: many
D gene: .
CDR3 DNA: TGCAGTGCTAGAGATCCGGGGGCCCCGAACACTGAAGCTTTCTTT
CDR3 protein: CSARDPGAPNTEAFF

J gene: TRBJ2-1
V gene: TRBV6-2/TRBV6-3
clone size: .
D gene: .
CDR3 DNA: TGTGCCAGCAGTTACCTTCCGGACCGGACCACACAATTTAAGCAGTTCTTC
CDR3 protein: CASSYLPDRTTQFKQFF

J gene: TRBJ2-1
V gene: TRBV7-2
clone size: few
D gene: TRBD2
CDR3 DNA: TGTGCCAGCAGCTTAGTGGGGGGGGATTCCTACAATGAGCAGTTCTTC
CDR3 protein: CASSLVGGDSYNEQFF

J gene: TRBJ1-1
V gene: TRBV12-3/TRBV12-4
clone size: once
D gene: .
CDR3 DNA: TGTGCCAGCAGTTTAGCGGTAGGGAAGAACACTGAAGCTTTCTTT
CDR3 protein: CASSLAVGKNTEAFF

J gene: TRBJ1-3
V gene: TRBV9
clone size: many
D gene: .
CDR3 DNA: TGTGCCAGCAGCGTAGGACAGACTGGAAACACCATATATTTT
CDR3 protein: CASSVGQTGNTIYF

J gene: TRBJ1-2
V gene: TRBV10-3
clone size: few
D gene: .
CDR3 DNA: TGTGCCATCAGTGAGTCACAGGTTCCTAACTATGGCTACACCTTC
CDR3 protein: CAISESQVPNYGYTF

J gene: TRBJ1-6
V gene: TRBV5-1
clone size: few
D gene: .
CDR3 DNA: TGCGCCAGCAGCTTGGCCGTCCAGGACTATAATTCACCCCTCCACTTT
CDR3 protein: CASSLAVQDYNSPLHF

J gene: TRBJ2-7
V gene: TRBV4-3
clone size: .
D gene: .
CDR3 DNA: TGCGCCAGCAGCCAAGGTGGGAGCTCCTACGAGCAGTACTTC
CDR3 protein: CASSQGGSSYEQYF

J gene: TRBJ1-1
V gene: TRBV5-1
clone size: many
D gene: .
CDR3 DNA: TGCGCCAGCAGCCTTGGAGTGGACACCTTCGAAGCTTTCTTT
CDR3 protein: CASSLGVDTFEAFF

J gene: TRBJ1-4
V gene: TRBV7-9
clone size: .
D gene: .
CDR3 DNA: TGTGCCAGCAGCTTAAACGGCGCGGGCCATGAAAAACTGTTTTTT
CDR3 protein: CASSLNGAGHEKLFF

J gene: TRBJ2-5
V gene: TRBV25-1
clone size: few
D gene: .
CDR3 DNA: TGTGCCAGCAGTGAGGCGGGTGGTCCCCAAGAGACCCAGTACTTC
CDR3 protein: CASSEAGGPQETQYF